The clone carrying this T cell receptor (beta chain) was counted ten times or more. The antigen is not known. Per the germline V gene, CDR1 is SEHNR and CDR2 is FQNEAQ (reference sequence). V dropped 5 bases and J dropped 8 bases, with 22 bases sitting between them. This CDR3 is 15 amino acids long. RNA served as the template for amplifying TCR beta CDR3 regions. The first round was an RT-PCR with HTBI primers, and the second round was a multiplex PCR. One entry per CDR3 protein results from TCRdb running MiXCR on the multiplex PCR reads. The table shows more than 300,000 distinct CDR3 sequences, with approximately 15% occurring only once. The data originate from a study of Graves' ophthalmopathy and Graves' hyperthyroidism. On the study more broadly: The study drew peripheral blood at initial diagnosis, before any treatment. Study-wide points: In blood appeared most of the expanded thyroid clonotypes whose frequency exceeded 0.001.

The PBMCs originated from roughly 11 ml of fresh peripheral blood. This clonotype was obtained from a woman aged 18-29 years with stable Graves' hyperthyroidism. Input material: peripheral blood. The chain recombines TRBV7-9 with TRBJ2-7; a possible D gene is TRBD1 (7 bases). DNA of the CDR3: TGTGCCAGCAGCCCACATATAGGACAGGAGGGGCAGCAGTACTTC. It translates to CASSPHIGQEGQQYF.